The 6 T cell receptor beta chains in this list originate from one sample, sequenced in a study of blood T cells in healthy people across ages. The authors ran a second PCR of roughly 6 to 12 cycles using a sample-barcoded 5' primer and a J-beta primer mix. Via MiXCR, TCRdb re-called the 5' RACE reads, giving one row per CDR3 protein. The sample has 850,000 to 1,100,000 distinct CDR3 sequences, roughly two fifths seen once. Sequenced sample: blood. Receptors were obtained from a man aged 18 to 29 in good health.

In its sample, this clonotype was seen many times. The genes are TRBV20-1 and TRBJ1-2, with D maybe TRBD1 (5 bases). The CDR3 runs to 13 residues. CDR1 is DFQATT and CDR2 is SNEGSKA in the germline V gene (reference sequence). V lost 3 bases, J lost 2 bases, and 10 bases lay in between. This CDR3 reads CSASDRPNYGYTF. The CDR3, as DNA: TGCAGTGCTAGCGACAGACCCAACTATGGCTACACCTTC.

This chain connects TRBV7-2 to TRBJ2-2, with 9 nucleotides matching TRBD1. J was trimmed by 2 bases and V by 3 bases; bases with no gene match: 4. The CDR3 covers 16 residues. Looked up from germline, CDR1 is SGHTA and CDR2 is FQGNSA. The CDR3 bases are TGTGCCAGCAGCTTGCAGGGACAGGGAAACACCGGGGAGCTGTTTTTT. Translated: CASSLQGQGNTGELFF.

This clonotype was observed a few times. The chain combines TRBV4-3 with TRBJ1-1; D is unclear. Trimming pared 1 base from V and 4 bases from J, leaving 7 bases between. The CDR3 loop spans 13 amino acids. CDR1 and CDR2 (germline): LGHNA, YSLEER. Written as DNA, the CDR3 is TGCGCCAGCAGCCAAGGAGTCGGCACTGAAGCTTTCTTT. Encoded protein: CASSQGVGTEAFF.

This clonotype was found a few times. This chain links TRBV20-1 with TRBJ1-4; 9 bases match TRBD1. The CDR3 covers 13 residues. Per germline, CDR1 DFQATT and CDR2 SNEGSKA (reference sequence). V trimming: 8 bases; J trimming: 7 bases; junction bases outside the gene matches: 8. This CDR3 is CSTRTGEVEKLFF. CDR3 nucleotides: TGCAGTACCAGGACAGGGGAGGTTGAAAAACTGTTTTTT.

V gene TRBV16 combines with J gene TRBJ1-2; D possibly corresponds to TRBD1 (6 bases). The V gene's germline CDR1 is KGHSY and CDR2 FQNENV. The CDR3 has 16 residues. V lost 0 bases and J lost 0, with 11 bases in between. CDR3 nucleotides: TGTGCCAGCAGCCAATCCCCGGGGGCAGCTAACTATGGCTACACCTTC. Translating gives CASSQSPGAANYGYTF.

V is TRBV20-1 and J is TRBJ2-3; D unresolved. The germline V gene encodes CDR1 DFQATT and CDR2 SNEGSKA (reference sequence). This CDR3 comprises 14 residues. The ends were cut back, 3 bases at V and 0 bases at J, with 10 bases in the middle. This CDR3 is CSASWYASTDTQYF. As DNA, the CDR3 is TGCAGTGCTAGTTGGTATGCTAGCACAGATACGCAGTATTTT.